This T cell receptor (beta chain) was observed in a study of technical replicates of blood from several donors. The repertoire was sequenced with immunoSEQ multiplex PCR; TCRdb's copy has only in-frame clones and lacks some. The profile shows over 70,000 clones, approximately 97% of them singletons. CDR3 size: 14 residues. Germline values: CDR1 MGHRA, CDR2 YSYEKL. V gave up 0 bases and J gave up 4 bases, with 10 bases separating them. The sequence was obtained from a human donor in good health. The sample was T cells isolated from PBMCs. This chain connects TRBV4-1 to TRBJ2-7, with D perhaps matching TRBD2 (6 bases). The CDR3: CASSQEGTPYEQYF. In DNA form, the CDR3 reads TGCGCCAGCAGCCAAGAGGGGACTCCGTACGAGCAGTACTTC.